Listed here is a single T cell receptor beta chain. The sample comes from a study of blood T cell repertoires in COVID-19. For the study at large: Samples representing acute and convalescent COVID-19 were sourced from the United States, Italy and Spain. T cells, B-cell-depleted T cells, or PBMCs supplied cDNA or gDNA.

Clones were sequenced by immunoSEQ multiplex PCR, and TCRdb holds only the in-frame ones, with some missing. This sample has around 250,000 clones, with around 89% found just once. The sequence was obtained from a woman aged 25-40 years who had recovered from COVID-19. Sequenced material: PBMCs or T cells enriched from blood (not recorded which).

CDR3 region: CASNLIQGDKLFF. Here the CDR3 DNA reads TGTGCCAGCAATTTAATACAGGGGGACAAACTGTTTTTT. The J gene is TRBJ1-4, the V gene TRBV2; 8 nucleotides agree with TRBD1. This CDR3 is 13 amino acids long. The germline gives CDR1 SNHLY, CDR2 FYNNEI. The V and J ends lost 7 bases and 11 bases, in that order; junction bases with no gene match: 9.